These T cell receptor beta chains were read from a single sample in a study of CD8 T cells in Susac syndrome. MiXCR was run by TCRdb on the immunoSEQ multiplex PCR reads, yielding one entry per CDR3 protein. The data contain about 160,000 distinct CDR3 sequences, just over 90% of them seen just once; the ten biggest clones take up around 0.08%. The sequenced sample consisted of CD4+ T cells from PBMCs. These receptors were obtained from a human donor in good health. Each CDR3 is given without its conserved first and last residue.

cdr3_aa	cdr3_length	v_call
SAKDRGNYGYT	11	TRBV20-1
ASSAEGELF	9	TRBV2
ASGTGGGPYNEQF	13	TRBV5-1
ASSLVGVPETQY	12	TRBV7-9
SVATGDQPQH	10	TRBV29-1
ASSPPGTAIPYEQY	14	TRBV18
ASSLPSGAQETQY	13	TRBV6-6
ASSRQGWNDEQF	12	TRBV2
ASSKRDRESTEAF	13	TRBV4-3
ASSQTGTGTGELF	13	TRBV7-8
ASSERTAGELF	11	TRBV6-1
ASSLQPGVMNTEAF	14	TRBV12-3/TRBV12-4
SVGRSNTEAF	10	TRBV29-1
ASSPKAWRLNTGELF	15	TRBV18
ASSFAGVYEQY	11	TRBV11-2
ASSLGPSQETQY	12	TRBV7-2
ASSVLRGETQY	11	TRBV2
ASTTGLYEQY	10	TRBV2
ASISILGIEAF	11	TRBV6-2/TRBV6-3
ASSPREAGETQY	12	TRBV5-1
ASSPQGRDRDTQY	13	TRBV18
ASSLAELQGSTGELF	15	TRBV7-8
ASSLGPGQGGEAF	13	TRBV5-1
SVDTGDGQPQH	11	TRBV29-1
ASSLWDRNYEQY	12	TRBV28
ASSLGGQRVSYEQY	14	TRBV7-8
ASRPATAPNEKLF	13	TRBV6-2/TRBV6-3
SVGWAVNEQF	10	TRBV29-1
ASSSTGTYEQY	11	TRBV5-1
ASTPGQGASGYT	12	TRBV6-4
ASSKLEGETQY	11	TRBV6-2/TRBV6-3
SVVVAGLHNEQF	12	TRBV29-1
ASSLEGHNSNQPQH	14	TRBV5-1
ASRPGLAGYEQY	12	TRBV2
ASRGRTDSNQPQH	13	TRBV28
SAVDRGASSYNSPLH	15	TRBV20-1
ATSRDLGQGANEQF	14	TRBV15
ASSPSGGAPDTQY	13	TRBV6-6
ASRPGGLAGGPHSYEQY	17	TRBV28
ASSQAGMTGSEGAPYEQY	18	TRBV4-3
SVQTGNYGYT	10	TRBV29-1